This T cell receptor beta chain was obtained from a study of response to subunit inactivated influenza vaccine. Study-level results: Every seasonal influenza vaccination brings in few new T cells, the authors suggested.

The CDR3 loop spans 14 amino acids. CDR1 and CDR2 (germline): SGDLS, YYNGEE. MiXCR, applied by TCRdb to the RT-PCR reads, yields one record per CDR3 protein. The table has over 750,000 distinct CDR3 sequences, around 20% seen once. The table lists this clonotype with a count of one. Its antigen is currently unknown. An end of the junction differs from the germline gene, which may be a read error. V gene TRBV9 combines with J gene TRBJ2-1; weak D call: TRBD1 (6 bases). The receptor comes from a man aged 45-60 years who received an inactivated influenza vaccine. The source material was PBMCs from blood, sampled 5 days after vaccination. CDR3 sequence: CASSVGGHYDEQFF. The CDR3 bases are TGTGCCAGCAGCGTAGGGGGACACTACGATGAGCAGTTCTTC.